The rows below give T cell receptor beta chains drawn from one sample of a study of beta chain features in type 1 diabetes. Some clones are missing from TCRdb's copy, which holds only in-frame ones; the method was immunoSEQ multiplex PCR. The sample holds 300,000 to 350,000 clones, 14% seen once. What was sequenced was central memory CD4+ T cells from blood. The source is a man aged 25 to 40 in good health. CDR3s include the opening cysteine and the closing phenylalanine or tryptophan. The D gene is left open where the match is weak. Clone size is given for some rows only: seen once, a few or many times, or a class if the clone is expanded.

j_call	v_call	d_call	clone_size	cdr3_nt	cdr3_aa
TRBJ2-1	TRBV27	TRBD2	few	TGTGCCAGCAGTTCCCTGCGGAGCGGGGGGGCCGTTAACAATGAGCAGTTCTTC	CASSSLRSGGAVNNEQFF
TRBJ1-4	TRBV9	TRBD1	-	TGTGCCAGCAGCCCCGGGACAGGGAGAAGTGGTGAAAAACTGTTTTTT	CASSPGTGRSGEKLFF
TRBJ1-5	TRBV29-1	-	many	TGCAGCGCTAGAAATGGCAATCAGCCCCAGCATTTT	CSARNGNQPQHF
TRBJ2-1	TRBV9	-	-	TGTGCCAGCAGCCCTCTTGGGGGAAGGAATGAGCAGTTCTTC	CASSPLGGRNEQFF
TRBJ2-3	TRBV5-1	-	few	TGCGCCAGCACCTCCATCGGGGGCACAGATACGCAGTATTTT	CASTSIGGTDTQYF
TRBJ1-6	TRBV6-5	-	-	TGTGCCAGCGGTGGTTTTTCACCCCTCCACTTT	CASGGFSPLHF
TRBJ2-5	TRBV11-1	TRBD1	few	TGTGCCAGCAGCTCGAGGACAGGGGTGGTCAGCGAGACCCAGTACTTC	CASSSRTGVVSETQYF
TRBJ2-1	TRBV7-2	TRBD2	few	TGTGCCAGCAGCTTAGTAGCGGGACCCTACAATGAGCAGTTCTTC	CASSLVAGPYNEQFF
TRBJ2-1	TRBV7-2	TRBD2	many	TGTGCCAGCAGCTTAGAGCGGGGGGGTATCAATGAGCAGTTCTTC	CASSLERGGINEQFF
TRBJ2-1	TRBV5-4	-	-	TGTGCCAGCAGCCTCAGGGATGAGCAGTTCTTC	CASSLRDEQFF
TRBJ2-6	TRBV4-1	-	-	TGCGCCAGCAGCCCCCAGGCGGCAGGGAGAGGGGCTGGGGCCAACGTCCTGACTTTC	CASSPQAAGRGAGANVLTF
TRBJ2-6	TRBV2	-	few	TGTGCCAGCAACACGGCGCGCTCTGGGGCCAACGTCCTGACTTTC	CASNTARSGANVLTF
TRBJ2-1	TRBV7-3	-	few	TGTGCCAGCAGCTTAATTGGCGGTTCCTACAATGAGCAGTTCTTC	CASSLIGGSYNEQFF
TRBJ2-7	TRBV15	TRBD2	-	TGTGCCACCAGCAGAGCCGTGACCGGGACTAGTTCCGACGAGCAGTACTTC	CATSRAVTGTSSDEQYF
TRBJ1-5	TRBV30	-	-	TGTGCCTGGAGTGTCCAGCTCAATCAGCCCCAGCATTTT	CAWSVQLNQPQHF